The 12 T cell receptor beta chains given below trace back to one sample, sequenced in a study of blood T cell repertoires in COVID-19. The data were produced by immunoSEQ multiplex PCR, yet TCRdb's version contains in-frame clones alone and is incomplete. The sample holds a few hundred thousand clones; about 91% are singletons and the top ten take more than 0.95%. Sequences were obtained from PBMCs or T cells enriched from blood (not recorded which). Receptor source: a woman between 35 and 50 years old with acute COVID-19.

V and J are TRBV18 and TRBJ2-5, with D perhaps TRBD1 (6 bases). V lost 3 bases to trimming and J lost 4 bases, with 15 bases between them. Germline V CDR1 and CDR2: KGHSH, LQKENI. CDR3 length: 15 amino acids. The CDR3 DNA follows: TGTGCCAGCTCACCCCCAGGGGATTGGGGAGAGACCCAGTACTTC. The encoded protein is CASSPPGDWGETQYF.

The chain uses TRBV29-1 and TRBJ2-1; 9 bases line up with TRBD2. After removal of 0 bases from V and 4 bases from J, the junction contained 4 bases not matched to a gene. Germline V gene data show CDR1 as SQVTM and CDR2 as ANQGSEA. The CDR3 length is 15 residues. The CDR3 coding sequence is TGCAGCGTTGAAGATCCCGGACTAGCGTACAATGAGCAGTTCTTC. Amino acids: CSVEDPGLAYNEQFF.

The genes are TRBV7-2 and TRBJ1-2; 9 nucleotides agree with TRBD1. This CDR3 has 15 residues. CDR1 is SGHTA, CDR2 FQGNSA, per germline. J lost 5 bases, V lost 5 bases, and 9 bases had no gene match. CDR3 bases: TGTGCCAGCAGCCCACCGGACAGGGGCGGGTATGGCTACACCTTC. This encodes CASSPPDRGGYGYTF.

This clone was seen just once. J is TRBJ2-3 and V is TRBV18, with D possibly being TRBD1 (5 bases). The germline CDR1 and CDR2 sequences are KGHSH and LQKENI. Trimming left V 9 bases short and J 3 bases short, with 10 bases between. The CDR3 is 12 amino acids. The CDR3 loop reads CASMGRTDTQYF. In nucleotides, the CDR3 is TGTGCCAGTATGGGGCGGACAGATACGCAGTATTTT.

The chain recombines TRBV25-1 with TRBJ1-2, with D perhaps matching TRBD1 (5 bases). The CDR3 covers 16 residues. In germline, CDR1 is MGHDK, CDR2 SYGVNS. V lost 1 base to trimming and J lost 6 bases, with 18 bases between them. In nucleotides, the CDR3 is TGTGCCAGCAGTGAATGGCCAGGGCGGGAGAGAGATGGCTACACCTTC. Its protein is CASSEWPGRERDGYTF.

V usage is TRBV11-2 and J usage is TRBJ2-1, with D perhaps matching TRBD2 (5 bases). V lost 5 bases and J 4 bases, leaving 15 bases between the germline ends. The V gene's germline CDR1 is SGHAT and CDR2 FQNNGV. The CDR3 has 15 amino acids. The CDR3 DNA is TGTGCCAGCAGCCCTACGGGCGGGTCGTACAATGAGCAGTTCTTC. It encodes CASSPTGGSYNEQFF.

The V call is TRBV28, the J call TRBJ1-1; weak D call: TRBD1 (5 bases). V dropped 6 bases and J dropped 8 bases, with 16 bases sitting between them. The CDR3 covers 13 residues. Germline-derived CDR1 and CDR2 are MDHEN and SYDVKM. This CDR3 is CASSPWRTGEAFF. The CDR3 coding sequence is TGTGCCAGCAGCCCCTGGAGAACAGGAGAAGCTTTCTTT.

The chain combines TRBV6-4 with TRBJ2-2; perhaps TRBD2 as D (5 bases). In germline, CDR1 is MRHNA, CDR2 SNTAGT. Trimming stripped 4 bases from V and 6 bases from J, with 12 bases between. The CDR3 is made up of 14 amino acids. In DNA form, the CDR3 reads TGTGCCAGCAGTGCCCTAGCATTTTCCGGGGAGCTGTTTTTT. It translates to CASSALAFSGELFF.

V gene TRBV7-9 combines with J gene TRBJ1-5; 10 nucleotides agree with TRBD1. The germline CDR1 and CDR2 sequences are SEHNR and FQNEAQ (reference sequence). The CDR3 length is 14 residues. J was trimmed by 6 bases and V by 4 bases; bases with no gene match: 3. The CDR3, as DNA: TGTGCCAGCAGCTCGACAGGGGGCGGTCAGCCCCAGCATTTT. This encodes CASSSTGGGQPQHF.

CDR3 loop: CASSKGQGWNTEAFF. CDR3 bases: TGTGCCAGCAGCAAAGGACAGGGGTGGAACACTGAAGCTTTCTTT. The V gene is TRBV6-2 or TRBV6-3, the J gene TRBJ1-1; 9 bases align to TRBD1. The CDR3 has 15 residues. The trim removed 6 bases at V and 1 base at J, leaving 6 bases unmatched. Germline values: CDR1 MNHEY, CDR2 SVGEGT.

The V gene is TRBV19, the J gene TRBJ2-2; 8 bases are shared with TRBD2. Germline V gives CDR1 LNHDA, CDR2 SQIVND (reference sequence). The CDR3 is 17 residues long. Trimming at V came to 3 bases and at J to 0 bases, leaving 6 bases not matched to a gene. For the CDR3, the DNA is TGTGCCAGTAGTATCAGGCTAGCGGGCTCGAACACCGGGGAGCTGTTTTTT. Translating it yields CASSIRLAGSNTGELFF.

This clone was seen once. The rearrangement uses TRBV4-1 and TRBJ2-1, with 14 bases identical to TRBD2. The germline CDR1 and CDR2 sequences are MGHRA and YSYEKL. Losses at the gene ends were 3 bases for V and 8 bases for J; bases not matched to a gene: 6. The CDR3 is made up of 16 amino acids. The DNA of the CDR3 is TGCGCCAGCAGCCAGAAACCGGGACTAGCGGGAGATGAGCAGTTCTTC. Its protein is CASSQKPGLAGDEQFF.